This T cell receptor beta chain was observed in a study of shared clonotypes between healthy human individuals. The CDR3 is 13 residues long. Germline-derived CDR1 and CDR2 are LNHDA and SQIVND (reference sequence). V shed 4 bases, J shed 2 bases, and the junction held 2 bases outside the gene matches. The data were produced by immunoSEQ multiplex PCR, yet TCRdb's version contains in-frame clones alone and is incomplete. The sample contains roughly 490,000 clones, 76% of which appear only once. The chain joins TRBV19 to TRBJ2-7, with 7 bases identical to TRBD2. The TCR comes from a middle-aged woman in good health. Some clones in this sample may be carry-over from other donors' samples. Sequenced: PBMCs. The CDR3, as DNA: TGTGCCAGTAGTAGCGGGAGAACCTACGAGCAGTACTTC. As protein: CASSSGRTYEQYF.